The entry that follows covers one T cell receptor (beta chain) sequence. Produced via immunoSEQ multiplex PCR; TCRdb's table is partial and in-frame only. The table includes nearly 80,000 clones, roughly 80% detected once. This CDR3 spans 14 amino acids. Germline CDR1 MDHEN, CDR2 SYDVKM. The record originates from a study of blood T cell repertoires in COVID-19. The clonotype comes from a woman in her 70s with acute or convalescent COVID-19. This sequence joins TRBV28 and TRBJ1-2; D is undetermined. Source material: peripheral blood. This CDR3 is CAANGKYVNYGYTF. Here the CDR3 DNA reads TGTGCAGCGAACGGAAAGTATGTTAACTATGGCTACACCTTC.